The sample holds a few counts of the clone carrying this TCR beta chain. Its antigen is currently unknown. TCRdb re-derived calls from the 5' RACE reads in MiXCR, one entry per CDR3 protein. The table has about 490,000 distinct CDR3 sequences, 15% seen once; the top ten hold nearly 0.45%. The junction had 8 bases not matched to a gene; V was cut back by 0 bases and J by 2 bases. The CDR3 contains 18 residues. Germline V gene sequence: CDR1 LGHNA, CDR2 YNFKEQ. This specimen comes from a study of identical twins. Study-wide results and limits: Out-of-frame sharing of TCR alpha in monozygotic twins was underestimated by models.

This same sample was also taken into another study, of yellow fever vaccine responses in identical twins. That study reports: Reportedly, twins showed a vaccine T cell response that looked partly convergent and partly personalized.

This receptor was taken from a woman aged 18-29 years in good health. This chain connects TRBV4-2 to TRBJ2-3; TRBD2 agrees at 10 bases. The sequencing input was CD4+ T cells sorted from blood. For the CDR3, the DNA is TGTGCCAGCAGCCAAGAGGAGAGGACTAGCGGATTCACAGATACGCAGTATTTT. As protein: CASSQEERTSGFTDTQYF.